Below, 24 T cell receptor beta chains from the same sample are listed, as sequenced in a study of T-cell memory formation after mild COVID-19. TCRdb itself ran the 5' RACE reads through MiXCR, one entry per CDR3 protein. The profile shows over 120,000 distinct CDR3 sequences, 25% of them singletons. Sequencing was done on a sample of PBMCs or a T cell subset sorted from them (not recorded which). The receptors were gathered from an adult woman who had mild COVID-19 (a few samples of this study predate the infection). Cell type and time point are not known.

This clonotype showed up just a few times. This sequence joins TRBV27 and TRBJ1-6; maybe TRBD1 (5 bases). Germline CDR1 is MNHEY and CDR2 is SMNVEV (reference sequence). V was pared by 6 bases and J by 9 bases, with 15 bases between. CDR3 size: 14 residues. The CDR3 is CASSPVGLTSPLHF. In nucleotides, the CDR3 is TGTGCCAGCAGCCCCGTGGGGCTCACTTCACCCCTCCACTTT.

The V call is TRBV4-2, the J call TRBJ2-7; D remains unclear. V was pared by 0 bases and J by 6 bases, with 6 bases between. The germline V gene encodes CDR1 LGHNA and CDR2 YNFKEQ. This CDR3 is built from 12 residues. The CDR3, as DNA: TGTGCCAGCAGCCAAGATTATTCCGAGCAGTACTTC. It codes for CASSQDYSEQYF.

This clonotype was detected a few times. The V gene is TRBV12-3 or TRBV12-4, the J gene TRBJ2-1; D uncertain. The length of the CDR3 is 14 residues. V shed 7 bases and J shed 0 bases, with 10 bases lying between them. DNA for the CDR3: TGTGCCAGCACCCCGTTTAGCTCCTACAATGAGCAGTTCTTC. As protein: CASTPFSSYNEQFF.

This clonotype was seen only a few times. One junction end disagrees with the germline gene, perhaps due to a read error. This chain connects TRBV7-7 to TRBJ1-1, with D hard to call. The CDR3 extends over 13 amino acids. CDR1 and CDR2 (germline): SSHAT, FNYEAQ (reference sequence). The CDR3 region has the DNA TGTGCTAGCAGCTTAGCGCCTAACACTGAAGCTTTCTTT. It translates to CASSLAPNTEAFF.

This clonotype was found once. The chain recombines TRBV9 with TRBJ2-5, with 7 bases fitting TRBD2. The CDR3 extends over 14 amino acids. Germline CDR1 reads SGDLS; CDR2 reads YYNGEE. Trimming cost V 4 bases and J 5 bases; bases outside gene matches: 8. The CDR3 bases are TGTGCCAGCAGCCCGGTAGCGGGTCACGAGACCCAGTACTTC. It yields the protein CASSPVAGHETQYF.

The chain carries TRBV12-3 or TRBV12-4 and TRBJ2-5; D unclear. Trimming left V 3 bases short and J 4 bases short, with 12 bases between. This CDR3 is built from 14 residues. As DNA, the CDR3 is TGTGCCAGCAGTTTTGTTTGGCATCCAGAGACCCAGTACTTC. It yields the protein CASSFVWHPETQYF.

The table lists this clonotype with a few counts. J is TRBJ1-2 and V is TRBV5-6; D is undetermined. V gave up 1 base and J gave up 4 bases, with 8 bases separating them. The CDR3 consists of 13 residues. The germline V gene encodes CDR1 SGHDT and CDR2 YYEEEE. The CDR3 reads CASSLYQSYGYTF. CDR3 in DNA: TGTGCCAGCAGCTTGTATCAGAGCTATGGCTACACCTTC.

In this sample, this clonotype turned up a few times. The gene calls are TRBV27 and TRBJ2-1; 7 bases fit TRBD1. V was clipped by 3 bases and J by 4 bases; unmatched bases: 3. The CDR3 is 14 amino acids. The germline V gene has CDR1 MNHEY and CDR2 SMNVEV (reference sequence). The CDR3 DNA follows: TGTGCCAGCAGTTTTCGGGACAGATACAATGAGCAGTTCTTC. This codes for CASSFRDRYNEQFF.

The chain has TRBV12-5 and TRBJ2-2; 9 bases map to TRBD1. The ends lost 3 bases at V and 7 bases at J; junction bases unmatched: 3. From germline, CDR1 is LGHNT and CDR2 FRNRAP. The CDR3 spans 14 residues. CDR3 nucleotides: TGTGCTAGTGGTTTCTGGACAGGGGACGGGGAGCTGTTTTTT. Protein product: CASGFWTGDGELFF.

This sequence joins TRBV5-5 and TRBJ1-2, with a weak D call TRBD1 (6 bases). Trimming removed 9 bases from V and 7 bases from J, with 16 bases in between. Germline lookup yields CDR1 SGHKS and CDR2 YYEKEE (reference sequence). This CDR3 is built from 12 residues. DNA of the CDR3: TGTGCCACCAATCGGGGGGCCGCTGGCTACACCTTC. It encodes CATNRGAAGYTF.

The J gene is TRBJ2-3, the V gene TRBV3-1, with TRBD2 as a possible D gene (6 bases). CDR1 is LGHDT and CDR2 is YNNKEL in the germline V gene (reference sequence). Between the trimmed V and J ends, which lost 0 bases and 6 bases, there was a span of 10 bases. This CDR3 has 14 amino acids. The CDR3 nucleotides read TGTGCCAGCAGCCAAGATCTTGGGAGGGATACGCAGTATTTT. This gives the protein CASSQDLGRDTQYF.

This clonotype has just one count. V and J are TRBV7-6 and TRBJ1-6; D is undetermined. V was clipped by 5 bases and J by 2 bases, with 16 bases between them. CDR3 length: 17 residues. From germline, CDR1 is SGHVS and CDR2 FNYEAQ. The DNA for the CDR3 is TGTGCCAGCAGCCCCTCGGAGCATGGACCCTATAATTCACCCCTCCACTTT. Its protein is CASSPSEHGPYNSPLHF.

The V call is TRBV3-1, the J call TRBJ2-5, with D unresolved. This CDR3 is built from 14 residues. Germline V CDR1 and CDR2: LGHDT, YNNKEL (reference sequence). V dropped 3 bases and J dropped 2 bases, with 10 bases sitting between them. The CDR3 coding sequence is TGTGCCAGCAGCCACTTCTTGGAACAAGAGACCCAGTACTTC. Translation gives CASSHFLEQETQYF.

This clonotype was counted a few times. The chain is built from TRBV30 and TRBJ1-1; the D gene is possibly TRBD1 (5 bases). The length of the CDR3 is 14 residues. Germline values: CDR1 GTSNPN, CDR2 SVGIG (reference sequence). V gave up 5 bases and J gave up 8 bases, with 21 bases separating them. The CDR3 loop reads CAWDVIGVGAEAFF. As DNA, the CDR3 is TGTGCCTGGGATGTGATTGGTGTCGGGGCGGAAGCTTTCTTT.

This clonotype turned up a few times. This CDR3 is missing its conserved last phenylalanine or tryptophan, likely due to a read error. J is TRBJ2-7 and V is TRBV4-2; D perhaps matches TRBD1 (5 bases). CDR3 length: 11 amino acids. In germline, CDR1 is LGHNA, CDR2 YNFKEQ. V was shortened by 4 bases and J by 7 bases, with 8 bases between the two germline ends. The CDR3: CASSPGYEQYL. The CDR3, as DNA: TGTGCCAGCAGCCCAGGGTATGAGCAGTACTTA.

This chain uses TRBV6-1 with TRBJ2-1; 7 bases are a match to TRBD1. V was clipped by 10 bases and J by 0 bases; unmatched bases: 3. Germline lookup yields CDR1 MNHNS and CDR2 SASEGT. This CDR3 region has 13 residues. The CDR3 is CANRDSSYNEQFF. For the CDR3, the DNA is TGTGCCAACCGGGACAGCTCCTACAATGAGCAGTTCTTC.

Concerning this clonotype: Its ends do not fully match the called genes, so a read error is possible. The rearrangement joins TRBV19 to TRBJ1-1; D is possibly TRBD1 (5 bases). The CDR3 is made up of 14 amino acids. Germline V gene sequence: CDR1 LNHDA, CDR2 SQIVND (reference sequence). The CDR3 reads CASRIGGVDTEAFF. Here the CDR3 DNA reads TGTGCCAGTCGTATCGGGGGGGTGGACACTGAAGCTTTCTTT.

This rearrangement joins TRBV12-3 or TRBV12-4 to TRBJ2-7; unclear D gene. V lost 10 bases, J lost 5 bases, and 18 bases lay in between. The CDR3 length is 13 residues. CDR3 in DNA: TGTGCCACCTCCCGGGTAGGGCTTGACGAGCAGTACTTC. Its translation: CATSRVGLDEQYF.

This rearrangement joins TRBV9 to TRBJ2-3, with D hard to call. This CDR3 comprises 13 residues. CDR1 is SGDLS, CDR2 YYNGEE, per germline. Trimming pared 2 bases from V and 4 bases from J, leaving 8 bases between. CDR3 DNA: TGTGCCAGCAGCGTTATGAGCGCAGATACGCAGTATTTT. This encodes CASSVMSADTQYF.

J is TRBJ2-2 and V is TRBV14; D is undetermined. CDR1 and CDR2 (germline): SGHDN, FVKESK. V lost 4 bases, J lost 3 bases, and 18 bases lay in between. The CDR3 is 17 amino acids. The CDR3 is CASSPLLPAVDTGELFF. The CDR3 DNA reads TGTGCCAGCAGCCCCCTTCTACCAGCAGTTGACACCGGGGAGCTGTTTTTT.

This clonotype appeared a few times. The gene calls are TRBV7-7 and TRBJ2-1, with D uncertain. The CDR3 totals 12 residues. Trimming left V 5 bases short and J 6 bases short, with 8 bases between. The germline CDR1 and CDR2 sequences are SSHAT and FNYEAQ (reference sequence). CDR3 in amino acids: CASSPSLNEQFF. As DNA, the CDR3 is TGTGCCAGCAGCCCTTCTCTCAATGAGCAGTTCTTC.

This clonotype was found a few times. The chain carries TRBV7-9 and TRBJ2-3, with D perhaps matching TRBD2 (6 bases). V was pared by 4 bases and J by 1 base, with 12 bases between. CDR1 is SEHNR, CDR2 FQNEAQ, per germline (reference sequence). CDR3 size: 15 residues. CDR3 in amino acids: CASSSDGGRTDTQYF. CDR3 bases: TGTGCCAGCAGCTCCGACGGGGGACGCACAGATACGCAGTATTTT. Complete variable domain (other parts from reference TRBV7-9 and TRBJ2-3): DTGVSQNPRHKITKRGQNVTFRCDPISEHNRLYWYRQTLGQGPEFLTYFQNEAQLEKSRLLSDRFSAERPKGSFSTLEIQRTEQGDSAMYLCASSSDGGRTDTQYFGPGTRLTVL.

The J gene is TRBJ1-2, the V gene TRBV12-3 or TRBV12-4, with a tentative D call TRBD1 (5 bases). V gave up 5 bases and J gave up 6 bases, with 16 bases separating them. CDR3 length: 14 amino acids. Here the CDR3 reads CASSAHGGKDGYTF. The CDR3 nucleotides are TGTGCCAGCAGTGCTCATGGGGGGAAGGATGGCTACACCTTC.

J is TRBJ2-5 and V is TRBV20-1; TRBD2 aligns across 9 bases. The CDR3 is 16 residues long. V gave up 4 bases and J gave up 2 bases; unmatched junction bases: 11. Germline CDR1 is DFQATT and CDR2 is SNEGSKA (reference sequence). The CDR3 sequence is CSATLFSGGPQETQYF. The CDR3 DNA is TGCAGTGCTACGCTATTTAGCGGGGGCCCACAAGAGACCCAGTACTTC.